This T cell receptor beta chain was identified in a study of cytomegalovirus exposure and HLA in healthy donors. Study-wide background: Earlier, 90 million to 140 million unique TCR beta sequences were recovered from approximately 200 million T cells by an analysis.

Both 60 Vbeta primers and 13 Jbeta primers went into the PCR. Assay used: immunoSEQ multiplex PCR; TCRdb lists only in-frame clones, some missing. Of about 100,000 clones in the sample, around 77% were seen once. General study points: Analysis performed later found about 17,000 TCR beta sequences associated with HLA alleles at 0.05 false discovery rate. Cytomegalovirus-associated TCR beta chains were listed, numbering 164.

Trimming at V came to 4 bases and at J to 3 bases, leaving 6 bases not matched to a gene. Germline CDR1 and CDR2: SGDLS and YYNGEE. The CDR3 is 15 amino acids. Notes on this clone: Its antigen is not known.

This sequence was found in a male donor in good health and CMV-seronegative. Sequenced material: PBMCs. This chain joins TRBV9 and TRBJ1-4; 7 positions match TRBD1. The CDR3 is CASSPRQGSNEKLFF. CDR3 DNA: TGTGCCAGCAGCCCAAGACAGGGTTCTAATGAAAAACTGTTTTTT.